The clone carrying this T cell receptor (beta chain) was observed a handful of times. Germline assignment: CDR1 SNHLY and CDR2 FYNNEI. V shed 6 bases and J shed 2 bases, with 16 bases lying between them. The CDR3 length is 15 residues. Sequencing was performed with immunoSEQ multiplex PCR; in TCRdb, only in-frame clones are kept and a portion is missing. The sample consists of 60,000 to 85,000 clones, around 67% of them appearing once. These data come from a study of blood T cell repertoires in COVID-19. Sequenced input: peripheral blood. The chain is built from TRBV2 and TRBJ1-2, with D tentatively TRBD1 (6 bases). This sequence originates from a human donor with acute or convalescent COVID-19. The donor label of this sample is uncertain. The DNA for the CDR3 is TGTGCCAGCAGGATACAGGGCGCGTCGAACTATGGCTACACCTTC. This encodes CASRIQGASNYGYTF.